The T cell receptor beta chain under discussion was sequenced for a study of shared clonotypes between healthy human individuals. Trimming took 0 bases from V and 3 from J, leaving 9 bases between them. The CDR3 has 14 residues. Germline CDR1 SGHNT, CDR2 YYREEE (reference sequence). CD45RO negativity and positive selection for CCR7 defined naive CD8 cells, a population that excluded terminally differentiated effector memory CD45RA+ cells. Healthy adults negative for HIV, lacking recent acute infections or vaccinations, served as donors. Every immunoSEQ plate was one replicate of a subset's evenly spread DNA. Clones were sequenced by immunoSEQ multiplex PCR, and TCRdb holds only the in-frame ones, with some missing. The sample holds about 580,000 clones, roughly 98% seen once.

The sequencing input was naive CD8+ T cells sorted from blood. The chain has TRBV5-4 and TRBJ1-1, with D uncertain. This clonotype was sampled from a man aged 30 to 45 in good health. The CDR3 bases are TGTGCCAGCAGCTTGGAGGTCGCTGACACTGAAGCTTTCTTT. Its translation is CASSLEVADTEAFF.